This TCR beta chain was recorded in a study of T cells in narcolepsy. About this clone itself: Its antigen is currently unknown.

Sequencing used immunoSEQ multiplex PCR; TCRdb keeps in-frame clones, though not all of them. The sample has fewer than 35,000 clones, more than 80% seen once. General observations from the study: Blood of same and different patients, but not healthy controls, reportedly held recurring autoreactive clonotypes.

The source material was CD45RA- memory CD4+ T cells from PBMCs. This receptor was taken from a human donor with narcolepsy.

The CDR3, as DNA: TGCGCCAGCAGCTTTACCCCGGGACGGGGAGGAGAGACCCAGTACTTC. Protein sequence: CASSFTPGRGGETQYF. The J gene is TRBJ2-5, the V gene TRBV5-1; tentative D call: TRBD2 (6 bases). This CDR3 comprises 16 residues. CDR1 and CDR2 from the germline V gene are SGHRS and YFSETQ. V gave up 2 bases and J gave up 4 bases, with 18 bases separating them.